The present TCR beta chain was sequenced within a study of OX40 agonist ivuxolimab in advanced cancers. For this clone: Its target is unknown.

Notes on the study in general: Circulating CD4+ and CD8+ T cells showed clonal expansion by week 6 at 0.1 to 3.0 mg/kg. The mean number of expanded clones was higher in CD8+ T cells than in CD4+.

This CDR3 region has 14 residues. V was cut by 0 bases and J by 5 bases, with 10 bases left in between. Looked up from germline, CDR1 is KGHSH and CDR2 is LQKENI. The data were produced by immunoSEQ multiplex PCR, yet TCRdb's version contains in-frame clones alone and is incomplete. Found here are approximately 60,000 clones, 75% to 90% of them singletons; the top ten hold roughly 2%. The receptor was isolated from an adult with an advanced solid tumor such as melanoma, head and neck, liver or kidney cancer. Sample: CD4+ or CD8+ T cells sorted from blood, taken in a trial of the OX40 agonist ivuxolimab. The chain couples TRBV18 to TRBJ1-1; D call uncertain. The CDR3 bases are TGTGCCAGCTCACCACCGGTAGCGGGAACTGAAGCTTTCTTT. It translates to CASSPPVAGTEAFF.